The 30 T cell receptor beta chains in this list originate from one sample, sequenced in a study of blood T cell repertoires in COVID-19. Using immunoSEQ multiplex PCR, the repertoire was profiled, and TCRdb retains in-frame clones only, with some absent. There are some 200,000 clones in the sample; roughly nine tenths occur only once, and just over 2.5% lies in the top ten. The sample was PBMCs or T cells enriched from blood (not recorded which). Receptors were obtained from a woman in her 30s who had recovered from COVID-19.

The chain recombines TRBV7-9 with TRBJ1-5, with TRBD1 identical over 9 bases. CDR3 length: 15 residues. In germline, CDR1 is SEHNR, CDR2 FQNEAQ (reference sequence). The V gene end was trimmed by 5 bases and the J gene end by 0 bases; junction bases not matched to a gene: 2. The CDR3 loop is CASSRTGDSNQPQHF. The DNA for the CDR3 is TGTGCCAGCAGCAGGACAGGGGATAGCAATCAGCCCCAGCATTTT.

CDR3 in DNA: TGTGCCAGCAGTGGGGGGCTAGCGGGGAACAATGAGCAGTTCTTC. Encoded protein: CASSGGLAGNNEQFF. The rearrangement links TRBV6-4 to TRBJ2-1, with 9 bases lining up with TRBD2. The germline gives CDR1 MRHNA, CDR2 SNTAGT. CDR3 length equals 15 residues. J was trimmed by 5 bases and V by 4 bases; bases with no gene match: 6.

The CDR3 loop reads CASSQDFYGGGRGAKQYF. For the CDR3, the DNA is TGCGCCAGCAGCCAAGATTTTTATGGTGGTGGCAGGGGTGCGAAGCAGTACTTC. The chain has TRBV4-3 and TRBJ2-7; the D gene is possibly TRBD1 (6 bases). This CDR3 region has 18 residues. Per germline, CDR1 LGHNA and CDR2 YSLEER. Trimming took off 0 bases at V and 8 bases at J, with 26 bases between the two ends.

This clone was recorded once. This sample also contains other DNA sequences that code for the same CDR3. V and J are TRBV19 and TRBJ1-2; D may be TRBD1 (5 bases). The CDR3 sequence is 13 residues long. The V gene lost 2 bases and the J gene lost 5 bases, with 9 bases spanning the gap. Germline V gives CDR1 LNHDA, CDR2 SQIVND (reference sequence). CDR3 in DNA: TGTGCCAGTAGTATACAGGGTTCATATGGCTACACCTTC. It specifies CASSIQGSYGYTF.

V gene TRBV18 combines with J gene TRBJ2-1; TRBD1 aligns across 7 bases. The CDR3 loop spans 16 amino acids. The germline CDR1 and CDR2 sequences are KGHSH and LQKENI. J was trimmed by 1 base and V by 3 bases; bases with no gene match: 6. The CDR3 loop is CASSPQPGGSYNEQFF. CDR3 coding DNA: TGTGCCAGCTCACCGCAGCCAGGGGGTTCCTACAATGAGCAGTTCTTC.

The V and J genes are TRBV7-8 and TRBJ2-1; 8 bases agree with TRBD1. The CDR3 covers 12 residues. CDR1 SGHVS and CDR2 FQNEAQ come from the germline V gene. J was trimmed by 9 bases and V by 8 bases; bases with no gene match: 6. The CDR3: CASRTGGIEQFF. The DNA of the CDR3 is TGTGCCAGCCGTACAGGGGGAATTGAGCAGTTCTTC.

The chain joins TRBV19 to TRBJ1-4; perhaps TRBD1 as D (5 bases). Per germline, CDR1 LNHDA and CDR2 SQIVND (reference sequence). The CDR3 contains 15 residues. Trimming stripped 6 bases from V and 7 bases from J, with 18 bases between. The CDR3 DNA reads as TGTGCCAGTAGACCGGACACTTCGCGGGGTGAAAAACTGTTTTTT. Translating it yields CASRPDTSRGEKLFF.

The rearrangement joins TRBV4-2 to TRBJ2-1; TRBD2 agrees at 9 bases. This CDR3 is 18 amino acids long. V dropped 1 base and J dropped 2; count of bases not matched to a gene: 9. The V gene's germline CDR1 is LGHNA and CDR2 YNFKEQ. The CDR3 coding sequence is TGTGCCAGCAGCCAAGTCCTGACTGGCGGGGGGGCCTACAATGAGCAGTTCTTC. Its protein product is CASSQVLTGGGAYNEQFF.

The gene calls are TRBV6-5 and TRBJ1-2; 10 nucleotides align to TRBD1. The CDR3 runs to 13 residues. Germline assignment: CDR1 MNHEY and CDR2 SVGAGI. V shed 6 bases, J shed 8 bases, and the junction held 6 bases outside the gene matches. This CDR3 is CASSPGTGDGYTF. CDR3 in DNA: TGTGCCAGCAGCCCCGGGACAGGGGACGGCTACACCTTC.

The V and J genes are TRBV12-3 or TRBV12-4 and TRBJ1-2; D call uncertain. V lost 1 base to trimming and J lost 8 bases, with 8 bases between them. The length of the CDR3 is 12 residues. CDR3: CASSLGAQGYTF. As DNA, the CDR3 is TGTGCCAGCAGTTTAGGGGCGCAAGGCTACACCTTC.

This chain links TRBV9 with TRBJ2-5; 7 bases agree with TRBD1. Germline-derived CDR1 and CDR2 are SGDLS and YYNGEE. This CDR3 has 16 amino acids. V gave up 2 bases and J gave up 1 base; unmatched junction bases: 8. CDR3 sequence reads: CASSVGTGQPQETQYF. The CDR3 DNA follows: TGTGCCAGCAGCGTGGGAACGGGACAGCCCCAAGAGACCCAGTACTTC.

The chain's CDR3 is CASSLAWGQGTEAFF. As DNA, the CDR3 is TGTGCCAGCAGCTTAGCCTGGGGACAGGGCACTGAAGCTTTCTTT. The chain combines TRBV11-2 with TRBJ1-1; 9 nucleotides align to TRBD1. CDR1 is SGHAT and CDR2 is FQNNGV in the germline V gene. This CDR3 is built from 15 residues. With V trimmed by 1 base and J by 4 bases, 4 bases remained unmatched. Variable domain in full (rest from reference TRBV11-2 and TRBJ1-1): EAGVAQSPRYKIIEKRQSVAFWCNPISGHATLYWYQQILGQGPKLLIQFQNNGVVDDSQLPKDRFSAERLKGVDSTLKIQPAKLEDSAVYLCASSLAWGQGTEAFFGQGTRLTVV.

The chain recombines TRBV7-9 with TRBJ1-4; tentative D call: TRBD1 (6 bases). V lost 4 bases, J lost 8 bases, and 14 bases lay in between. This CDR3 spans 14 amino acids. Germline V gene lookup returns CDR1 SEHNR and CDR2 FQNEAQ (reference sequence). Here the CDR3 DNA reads TGTGCCAGCAGCTCTGACAGGCCGGACGAAAAACTGTTTTTT. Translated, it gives CASSSDRPDEKLFF.

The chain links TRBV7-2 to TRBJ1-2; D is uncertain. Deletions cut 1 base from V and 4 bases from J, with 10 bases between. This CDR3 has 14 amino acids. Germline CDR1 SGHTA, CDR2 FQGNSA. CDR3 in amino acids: CASSLGQASYGYTF. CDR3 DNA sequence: TGTGCCAGCAGCTTAGGTCAGGCAAGCTATGGCTACACCTTC.

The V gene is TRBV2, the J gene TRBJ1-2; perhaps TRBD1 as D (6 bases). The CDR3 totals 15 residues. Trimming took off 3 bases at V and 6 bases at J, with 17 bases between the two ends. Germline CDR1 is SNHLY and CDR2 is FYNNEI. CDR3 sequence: CASSDGGGSRHGYTF. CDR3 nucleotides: TGTGCCAGCAGTGATGGGGGGGGCAGTCGGCATGGCTACACCTTC.

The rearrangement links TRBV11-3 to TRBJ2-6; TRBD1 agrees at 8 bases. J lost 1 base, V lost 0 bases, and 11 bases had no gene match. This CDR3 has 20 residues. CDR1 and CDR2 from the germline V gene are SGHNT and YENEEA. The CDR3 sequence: CASSLEAPGQVPSGANVLTF. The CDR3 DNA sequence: TGTGCCAGCAGCTTAGAGGCACCGGGACAGGTCCCTTCTGGGGCCAACGTCCTGACTTTC.

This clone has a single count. CDR3 residues: CASSLSLAGTQYF. DNA of the CDR3: TGCGCCAGCAGCTTATCACTAGCGGGTACGCAGTATTTT. This sequence joins TRBV4-3 and TRBJ2-3; 9 bases agree with TRBD2. Trimming at V came to 5 bases and at J to 8 bases, leaving 5 bases not matched to a gene. This CDR3 spans 13 amino acids. Germline assignment: CDR1 LGHNA and CDR2 YSLEER.

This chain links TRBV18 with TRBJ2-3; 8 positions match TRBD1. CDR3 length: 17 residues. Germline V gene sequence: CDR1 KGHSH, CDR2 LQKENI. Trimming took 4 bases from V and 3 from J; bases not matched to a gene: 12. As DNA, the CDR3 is TGTGCCAGCTCACGACGGACAGGGTCTCATGGTACAGATACGCAGTATTTT. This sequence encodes CASSRRTGSHGTDTQYF.

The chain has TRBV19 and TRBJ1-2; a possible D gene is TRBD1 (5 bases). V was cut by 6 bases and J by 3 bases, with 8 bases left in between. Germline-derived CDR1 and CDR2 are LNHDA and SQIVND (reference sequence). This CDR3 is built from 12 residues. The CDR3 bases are TGTGCCAGTAGGGACACCTACTATGGCTACACCTTC. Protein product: CASRDTYYGYTF.

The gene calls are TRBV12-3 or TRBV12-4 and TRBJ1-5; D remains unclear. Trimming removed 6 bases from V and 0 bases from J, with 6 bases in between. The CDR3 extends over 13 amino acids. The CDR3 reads CASRSYSNQPQHF. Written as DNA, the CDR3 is TGTGCCAGCAGGTCTTATAGCAATCAGCCCCAGCATTTT.

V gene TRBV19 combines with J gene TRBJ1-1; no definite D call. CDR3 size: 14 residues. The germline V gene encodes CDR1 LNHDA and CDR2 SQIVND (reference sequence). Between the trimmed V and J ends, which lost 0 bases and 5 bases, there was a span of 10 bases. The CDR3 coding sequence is TGTGCCAGTAGTATAGAATTCGGGAGAACTGAAGCTTTCTTT. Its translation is CASSIEFGRTEAFF.

CDR3 amino acids: CASSLFRGRYTEAFF. In nucleotides, the CDR3 is TGTGCCAGCAGCTTATTTCGGGGAAGGTACACTGAAGCTTTCTTT. V and J are TRBV7-8 and TRBJ1-1; no reliable D call. The CDR3 has 15 amino acids. The V and J ends lost 2 bases and 3 bases respectively, with 13 bases between them. The germline V gene encodes CDR1 SGHVS and CDR2 FQNEAQ.

CDR3 nucleotide sequence: TGTGCCAGCAGCGCAAGGGGAGGGGGCACAGATACGCAGTATTTT. It is translated as CASSARGGGTDTQYF. The gene calls are TRBV14 and TRBJ2-3; 7 bases are a match to TRBD2. Germline values: CDR1 SGHDN, CDR2 FVKESK. The CDR3 loop spans 15 amino acids. Germline trimming cut 5 bases from V and 1 base from J; bases unmatched to any gene: 6. Complete variable domain (other parts from reference TRBV14 and TRBJ2-3): EAGVTQFPSHSVIEKGQTVTLRCDPISGHDNLYWYRRVMGKEIKFLLHFVKESKQDESGMPNNRFLAERTGGTYSTLKVQPAELEDSGVYFCASSARGGGTDTQYFGPGTRLTVL.

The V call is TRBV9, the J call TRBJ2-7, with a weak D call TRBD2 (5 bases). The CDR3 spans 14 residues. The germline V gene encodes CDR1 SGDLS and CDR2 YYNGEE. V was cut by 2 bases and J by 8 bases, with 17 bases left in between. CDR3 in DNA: TGTGCCAGCAGCGTGGACTCTTTGAGGGTCCAGCAGTACTTC. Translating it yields CASSVDSLRVQQYF.

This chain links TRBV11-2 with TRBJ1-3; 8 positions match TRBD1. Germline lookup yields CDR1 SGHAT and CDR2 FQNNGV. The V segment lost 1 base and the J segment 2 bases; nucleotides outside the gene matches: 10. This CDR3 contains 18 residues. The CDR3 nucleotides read TGTGCCAGCAGCTTAGTATTTCGAAGACAGGGGACTGGAAACACCATATATTTT. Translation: CASSLVFRRQGTGNTIYF. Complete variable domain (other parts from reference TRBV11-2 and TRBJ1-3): EAGVAQSPRYKIIEKRQSVAFWCNPISGHATLYWYQQILGQGPKLLIQFQNNGVVDDSQLPKDRFSAERLKGVDSTLKIQPAKLEDSAVYLCASSLVFRRQGTGNTIYFGEGSWLTVV.

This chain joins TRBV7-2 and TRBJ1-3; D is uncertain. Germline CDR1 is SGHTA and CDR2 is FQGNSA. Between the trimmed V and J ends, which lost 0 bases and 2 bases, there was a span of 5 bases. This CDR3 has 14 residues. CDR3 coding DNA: TGTGCCAGCAGCTTAGCGAGGACTGGAAACACCATATATTTT. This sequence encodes CASSLARTGNTIYF.

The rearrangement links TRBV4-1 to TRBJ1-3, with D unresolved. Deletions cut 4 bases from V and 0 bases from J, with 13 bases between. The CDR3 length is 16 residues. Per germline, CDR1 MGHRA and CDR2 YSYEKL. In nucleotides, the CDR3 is TGCGCCAGCAGCCTAGCCGACCAGAGCTCTGGAAACACCATATATTTT. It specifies CASSLADQSSGNTIYF.

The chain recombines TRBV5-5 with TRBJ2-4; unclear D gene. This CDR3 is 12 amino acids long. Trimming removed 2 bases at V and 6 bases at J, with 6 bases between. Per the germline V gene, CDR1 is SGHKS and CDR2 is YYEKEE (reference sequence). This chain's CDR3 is CASSLSLNIQYF. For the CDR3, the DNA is TGTGCCAGCAGCTTATCCCTAAACATTCAGTACTTC.

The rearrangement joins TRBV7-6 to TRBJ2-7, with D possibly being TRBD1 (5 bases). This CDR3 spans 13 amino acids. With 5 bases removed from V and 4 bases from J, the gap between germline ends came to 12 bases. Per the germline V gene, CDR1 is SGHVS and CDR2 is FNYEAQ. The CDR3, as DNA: TGTGCCAGCAGCGCAGGGAACACTTACGAGCAGTACTTC. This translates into CASSAGNTYEQYF.

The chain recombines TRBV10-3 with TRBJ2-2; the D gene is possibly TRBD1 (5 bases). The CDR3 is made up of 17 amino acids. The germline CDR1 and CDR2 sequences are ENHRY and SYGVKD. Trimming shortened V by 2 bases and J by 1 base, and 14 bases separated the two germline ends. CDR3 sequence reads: CAISEMIGHLNTGELFF. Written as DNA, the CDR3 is TGTGCCATCAGTGAGATGATTGGACACCTGAACACCGGGGAGCTGTTTTTT.